Listed here are 30 T cell receptor beta chains from one sample, sequenced in a study of T cells in Graves' hyperthyroidism and ophthalmopathy. RNA transcripts yielded amplified TCR beta CDR3 regions. HTBI primers were used for first-round RT-PCR of the TCR CDR3. TCRdb re-analysed the multiplex PCR reads in MiXCR, keeping a single row per CDR3 protein. The sample carries about 560,000 distinct CDR3 sequences, about a sixth recorded once. Sequenced: blood. Receptor source: a woman aged 18 to 35 with Graves' hyperthyroidism.

The table lists this clonotype with a few counts. This chain joins TRBV20-1 and TRBJ2-2, with 10 bases identical to TRBD1. The V and J ends lost 4 bases and 4 bases, in that order; junction bases with no gene match: 3. The CDR3 totals 14 residues. Germline V gene sequence: CDR1 DFQATT, CDR2 SNEGSKA (reference sequence). CDR3 amino acids: CSAIRTGGTGELFF. Here the CDR3 DNA reads TGCAGTGCTATCCGGACAGGGGGCACCGGGGAGCTGTTTTTT.

This clonotype occurred many times. The V and J genes are TRBV11-2 and TRBJ2-3; D uncertain. Trimming cost V 1 base and J 4 bases, with 6 bases left between them. The CDR3 is made up of 13 amino acids. The germline CDR1 and CDR2 sequences are SGHAT and FQNNGV. CDR3 loop: CASSLGPADTQYF. CDR3 in DNA: TGTGCCAGCAGCTTAGGTCCAGCAGATACGCAGTATTTT.

This clonotype was detected many times. The gene calls are TRBV11-2 and TRBJ1-3, with D unclear. The CDR3 loop spans 15 amino acids. Germline V gene sequence: CDR1 SGHAT, CDR2 FQNNGV. V was trimmed by 1 base and J by 5 bases, leaving 12 bases between them. CDR3 nucleotides: TGTGCCAGCAGCTTAGGTGTGCCCTGGAGAAACACCATATATTTT. It codes for CASSLGVPWRNTIYF.

The chain is built from TRBV4-2 and TRBJ2-3; the D gene is possibly TRBD2 (7 bases). CDR3 length: 15 residues. Germline CDR1 LGHNA, CDR2 YNFKEQ. The V end was cut by 4 bases, the J end by 4 bases, with 15 bases between. CDR3 bases: TGTGCCAGCAGCCGAGTGGGGGGGGCTCCAGATACGCAGTATTTT. Protein: CASSRVGGAPDTQYF.

This clonotype was counted only a few times. CDR3 region: CASSEAGTGGSDEQFF. CDR3 coding DNA: TGCGCCAGCAGTGAGGCGGGGACAGGGGGCTCGGATGAGCAGTTCTTC. The chain has TRBV10-1 and TRBJ2-1, with 12 bases matching TRBD1. CDR3 length equals 16 residues. Per the germline V gene, CDR1 is WNHNN and CDR2 is SYGVQD (reference sequence). V lost 2 bases and J lost 8; bases outside the gene matches: 7.

This chain links TRBV6-2 or TRBV6-3 with TRBJ1-2; 7 bases match TRBD1. There are 13 residues in the CDR3. V shed 5 bases and J 7 bases; nucleotides not matched to a gene: 7. Looked up from germline, CDR1 is MNHEY and CDR2 is SVGEGT. DNA of the CDR3: TGTGCCAGCAGTGTAAGGGGGCGCGGTGGCTACACCTTC. Protein product: CASSVRGRGGYTF.

This chain joins TRBV6-1 and TRBJ1-5; 9 nucleotides line up with TRBD1. The CDR3 runs to 14 residues. Germline values: CDR1 MNHNS, CDR2 SASEGT. The ends lost 6 bases at V and 4 bases at J; junction bases unmatched: 4. The CDR3 DNA follows: TGTGCCAGCAGGGGACAGGGAGAAAATCAGCCCCAGCATTTT. It specifies CASRGQGENQPQHF.

This clonotype was detected ten times or more. CDR3 nucleotides: TGCGCCAGCAGTGTCTCCATGAACACTGAAGCTTTCTTT. Its translation: CASSVSMNTEAFF. V is TRBV10-2 and J is TRBJ1-1, with unresolved D. Germline CDR1 WSHSY, CDR2 SAAADI. Trimming removed 4 bases at V and 0 bases at J, with 6 bases between. This CDR3 spans 13 amino acids.

This clonotype appeared a few times. The CDR3 DNA sequence: TGTGCCAGCAGCGTAGGGGGGACTAGCGGTCGCACAGATACGCAGTATTTT. Translating it yields CASSVGGTSGRTDTQYF. V usage is TRBV11-2 and J usage is TRBJ2-3; 11 nucleotides align to TRBD2. Unmatched junction bases numbered 8, after V lost 5 bases and J lost 1 base. Germline values: CDR1 SGHAT, CDR2 FQNNGV. The CDR3 has 17 residues.

This clonotype was detected only a few times. The chain employs TRBV29-1 and TRBJ2-2, with D possibly TRBD1 on 5 matching bases. The germline gives CDR1 SQVTM, CDR2 ANQGSEA. Trimming stripped 7 bases from V and 7 bases from J, with 22 bases between. The CDR3 runs to 15 residues. The CDR3 DNA follows: TGCAGCGCCTTTGTTCTAGGGGAAAAAAACGGGGAGCTGTTTTTT. Amino acid sequence: CSAFVLGEKNGELFF.

This clonotype was seen at least ten times. The V and J genes are TRBV27 and TRBJ1-2; perhaps TRBD1 as D (5 bases). The CDR3 length is 15 residues. Germline V gene sequence: CDR1 MNHEY, CDR2 SMNVEV (reference sequence). Trimming took off 5 bases at V and 3 bases at J, with 16 bases between the two ends. The CDR3 DNA is TGTGCCAGCAGTCCTAGGCTGACAGAATACTATGGCTACACCTTC. Its protein is CASSPRLTEYYGYTF.

The rearrangement links TRBV20-1 to TRBJ2-5; a weak D match, TRBD2 (5 bases). The CDR3 has 13 residues. Trimming shortened V by 2 bases and J by 7 bases, and 14 bases separated the two germline ends. Germline-derived CDR1 and CDR2 are DFQATT and SNEGSKA (reference sequence). CDR3 DNA: TGCAGTGCTAGAAACGTGCCCCGGGGGACCCAGTACTTC. Amino acid sequence: CSARNVPRGTQYF.

This clonotype was seen only a few times. The chain recombines TRBV10-2 with TRBJ1-6; tentatively, D is TRBD1 (5 bases). V gave up 2 bases and J gave up 2 bases, with 13 bases separating them. The length of the CDR3 is 17 residues. Germline V gene lookup returns CDR1 WSHSY and CDR2 SAAADI. CDR3 in amino acids: CASSEGGVGAYNSPLHF. As DNA, the CDR3 is TGCGCCAGCAGTGAGGGGGGGGTCGGCGCCTATAATTCACCCCTCCACTTT.

This clonotype has at least ten counts. V gene TRBV10-3 combines with J gene TRBJ1-2; no definite D call. Deletions cut 2 bases from V and 7 bases from J, with 11 bases between. The germline V gene has CDR1 ENHRY and CDR2 SYGVKD. The CDR3 length is 13 residues. CDR3 coding DNA: TGTGCCATCAGTGAGACAGCGGGCTCTGGCTACACCTTC. Protein sequence: CAISETAGSGYTF.

This clonotype occurred many times. V and J are TRBV20-1 and TRBJ1-1; no firm D call. This CDR3 comprises 10 residues. Germline V gene lookup returns CDR1 DFQATT and CDR2 SNEGSKA (reference sequence). Trimming stripped 5 bases from V and 4 bases from J, with 5 bases between. DNA for the CDR3: TGCAGTGCTGGTCTCACTGAAGCTTTCTTT. This encodes CSAGLTEAFF.

This clonotype came up many times. V is TRBV28 and J is TRBJ2-7; perhaps TRBD2 as D (6 bases). The germline V gene encodes CDR1 MDHEN and CDR2 SYDVKM. V was clipped by 7 bases and J by 2 bases, with 12 bases between them. The CDR3 totals 13 residues. CDR3 loop: CASTASVTYEQYF. The DNA for the CDR3 is TGTGCCAGCACGGCTAGCGTGACCTACGAGCAGTACTTC.

The chain joins TRBV11-2 to TRBJ2-7; D is perhaps TRBD1 (6 bases). Trimming stripped 1 base from V and 2 bases from J, with 12 bases between. Germline V gives CDR1 SGHAT, CDR2 FQNNGV. The CDR3 covers 15 residues. The CDR3 sequence is CASSLGQGIAYEQYF. CDR3 bases: TGTGCCAGCAGCTTAGGTCAGGGGATCGCCTACGAGCAGTACTTC.

There are many counts of this clonotype. The CDR3 loop reads CASSQDTDRYETQYF. The CDR3 nucleotides are TGCGCCAGCAGCCAAGATACGGACAGATACGAGACCCAGTACTTC. The chain links TRBV4-3 to TRBJ2-5, with a possible D match to TRBD1 (6 bases). Deletions cut 0 bases from V and 5 bases from J, with 13 bases between. The CDR3 length is 15 residues. Germline V CDR1 and CDR2: LGHNA, YSLEER.

The chain recombines TRBV20-1 with TRBJ1-6; maybe TRBD1 (5 bases). Germline values: CDR1 DFQATT, CDR2 SNEGSKA (reference sequence). The V gene lost 2 bases and the J gene lost 6 bases, with 11 bases spanning the gap. This CDR3 spans 14 amino acids. Here the CDR3 reads CSARLTAINSPLHF. The CDR3 bases are TGCAGTGCTAGATTGACAGCGATTAATTCACCCCTCCACTTT.

The table lists this clonotype with a few counts. The chain carries TRBV6-1 and TRBJ2-1; TRBD1 matches 7 bases. Trimming cost V 2 bases and J 4 bases; bases outside gene matches: 8. Germline V gives CDR1 MNHNS, CDR2 SASEGT. CDR3 size: 16 residues. The CDR3 here is CASSETDRKPYNEQFF. The CDR3 region has the DNA TGTGCCAGCAGTGAAACGGACAGGAAGCCTTACAATGAGCAGTTCTTC.

This clonotype showed up many times. In nucleotides, the CDR3 is TGTGCCAGCAGCGCCACCATGGGCCGTGGTGGGGCAGGGAACACTGAAGCTTTCTTT. Translation: CASSATMGRGGAGNTEAFF. The chain couples TRBV9 to TRBJ1-1; D is possibly TRBD1 (5 bases). Germline CDR1 is SGDLS and CDR2 is YYNGEE. The CDR3 spans 19 residues. V gave up 3 bases and J gave up 1 base, with 25 bases separating them.

This clonotype occurred many times. V is TRBV3-1 and J is TRBJ2-3; the D is unclear. Trimming cost V 1 base and J 1 base, with 6 bases left between them. The germline gives CDR1 LGHDT, CDR2 YNNKEL (reference sequence). This CDR3 has 14 amino acids. DNA of the CDR3: TGTGCCAGCAGCCAAGGTGGGGGCACAGATACGCAGTATTTT. Translated, it gives CASSQGGGTDTQYF.

The chain combines TRBV12-3 or TRBV12-4 with TRBJ2-2; D remains ambiguous. Between the trimmed V and J ends, which lost 4 bases and 4 bases, there was a span of 10 bases. The CDR3 is 14 residues long. The CDR3 is CASSSTPGTGELFF. The CDR3 DNA reads TGTGCCAGCAGTTCAACCCCGGGCACCGGGGAGCTGTTTTTT.

The table lists this clonotype with many counts. The chain uses TRBV20-1 and TRBJ1-6; D is ambiguous. This CDR3 is 12 amino acids long. V gave up 4 bases and J gave up 7 bases, with 8 bases separating them. CDR1 DFQATT and CDR2 SNEGSKA come from the germline V gene (reference sequence). CDR3 nucleotide sequence: TGCAGTGCTATGGACGGAAATTCACCCCTCCACTTT. Its translation is CSAMDGNSPLHF.

Details on this clonotype: One end of the junction does not line up with germline, which may come from a read error. This chain uses TRBV5-1 with TRBJ2-7, with a weak D call TRBD1 (6 bases). The CDR3 spans 14 residues. Germline V CDR1 and CDR2: SGHRS, YFSETQ. The DNA for the CDR3 is TGCGCCAGCAGCGGCCTGGACAGCGGATACGAGCCGTACTTC. Translation: CASSGLDSGYEPYF.

This chain uses TRBV19 with TRBJ2-5; TRBD2 might be the D (5 bases). There are 15 residues in the CDR3. Per germline, CDR1 LNHDA and CDR2 SQIVND (reference sequence). Deletions cut 0 bases from V and 9 bases from J, with 17 bases between. This CDR3 is CASSIEWGTLGAQYF. CDR3 nucleotides: TGTGCCAGTAGTATAGAGTGGGGTACCCTCGGGGCCCAGTACTTC.

The gene calls are TRBV19 and TRBJ1-2; D is unclear. The V and J ends lost 9 bases and 4 bases respectively, with 15 bases between them. CDR3 length equals 13 residues. Germline values: CDR1 LNHDA, CDR2 SQIVND (reference sequence). CDR3 in DNA: TGTGCCAGAAGGGCCGAGGACGGCTATGGCTACACCTTC. Translation: CARRAEDGYGYTF.

In its sample, this clonotype was seen many times. An end of the junction differs from the germline gene, which may be a read error. J is TRBJ2-3 and V is TRBV12-3 or TRBV12-4, with D perhaps being TRBD1 or TRBD2 (5 bases each). The CDR3 sequence is 14 residues long. For the CDR3, the DNA is TGTGCCAGCAGACCGGGACCCGGTACAGGTACGCAGTATTTT. It translates to CASRPGPGTGTQYF.

This clonotype was counted many times. The chain carries TRBV29-1 and TRBJ1-5; D possibly corresponds to TRBD1 (6 bases). Trimming shortened V by 6 bases and J by 3 bases, and 12 bases separated the two germline ends. This CDR3 comprises 13 residues. Germline CDR1 and CDR2: SQVTM and ANQGSEA. Here the CDR3 DNA reads TGCAGCGTGGACAAGGGGGACAATCAGCCCCAGCATTTT. Translation: CSVDKGDNQPQHF.

This clonotype has ten or more counts. The rearrangement joins TRBV28 to TRBJ2-1, with 7 bases aligning to TRBD2. Trimming removed 6 bases from V and 0 bases from J; junction bases left unmatched: 5. Germline CDR1 and CDR2: MDHEN and SYDVKM. This CDR3 has 15 amino acids. This CDR3 reads CASSYGTTSYNEQFF. The CDR3 DNA reads TGTGCCAGCAGCTACGGGACTACCTCCTACAATGAGCAGTTCTTC.